Shown below are 2 T cell receptor beta chains from a single sample sequenced in a study of T cells in Graves' hyperthyroidism and ophthalmopathy (dated by TCRdb to about 2019). Library generation was performed with multiplex PCR. This sample was sequenced with an Illumina HiSeq 2000. Amplification of TCR beta CDR3 regions was carried out from RNA transcripts. The TCR CDR3 was subjected to a first round of RT-PCR using the HTBI primer set and the Qiagen OneStep RT-PCR kit. TCRdb's own reprocessing of the public reads used fastp at Q25 and MiXCR and kept productive beta chains. Identical CDR3 protein sequences are pooled into one entry, listed with their most common genes and DNA. A total of hundreds of thousands of distinct CDR3 sequences appear in this sample, about 15% of them only once. The top ten clonotypes cover 3.5% to 4.5% of the sample. Sequencing was carried out using blood. These receptors were taken from a woman in her thirties or forties with Graves' ophthalmopathy.

This clonotype showed up many times. V is TRBV7-9 and J is TRBJ2-5; TRBD2 agrees at 11 bases. J gave up 5 bases and V 6 bases, and 11 bases lay outside the gene matches. The CDR3 has 16 amino acids. Per germline, CDR1 SEHNR and CDR2 FQNEAQ (reference sequence). Here the CDR3 DNA reads TGTGCCAGCAGAGCTTGGGCTAGCGGGAGGTATGAGACCCAGTACTTC. It specifies CASRAWASGRYETQYF.

This clonotype was found many times. This chain connects TRBV6-2 or TRBV6-3 to TRBJ2-7; D call uncertain. The CDR3 sequence is 12 residues long. CDR1 and CDR2 (germline): MNHEY, SVGEGT. V was pared by 2 bases and J by 1 base, with 3 bases between. The chain's CDR3 is CASSYQSYEQYF. The CDR3 nucleotides are TGTGCCAGCAGTTACCAATCCTACGAGCAGTACTTC.